Below, 28 T cell receptor beta chains from the same sample are listed, as sequenced in a study of T cells in women clearing cervical HPV infection. Using immunoSEQ multiplex PCR, the repertoire was profiled, and TCRdb retains in-frame clones only, with some absent. The sample's table shows about 30,000 clones. Sequenced sample: blood buffy coat. The receptors derive from a woman between 18 and 69 years old with a cervical HPV16 infection that either progressed to CIN3+ or cleared (not recorded which).

Notes on this clone: The CDR3 extends 3 residues past the end of the read, so its final part is completed from the germline J gene. The chain combines TRBV20-1 with TRBJ1-4; no clear D. The CDR3 runs 14 residues. The V gene lost 0 bases and the J gene lost 8 bases, with 13 bases spanning the gap. The germline V gene encodes CDR1 DFQATT and CDR2 SNEGSKA (reference sequence). Partial CDR3 DNA: TGCAGTGCTAGAGAAGGGATAACGGGGGAAAAA. Translation: CSAREGITGEK. The CDR3, in full, reads CSAREGITGEKLFF.

A word on this clone: One end of the junction fails to match germline, which may point to a read error. The CDR3 region is CSSSSQDRGYEQYF. The sequenced part of the CDR3 DNA is TGTTCCAGCAGCTCCCAAGACAGAGGCTACGAG. The V call is TRBV7-9, the J call TRBJ2-7, with D perhaps matching TRBD1 (5 bases). The read ends 3 residues before the CDR3 terminus; that terminus is restored from the germline J gene. The CDR3 has 14 amino acids. In germline, CDR1 is SEHNR, CDR2 FQNEAQ (reference sequence).

With respect to this clone: The read halts 3 residues ahead of the CDR3 end, with the missing end drawn from the germline J gene. The genes are TRBV23-1 and TRBJ2-3; 11 nucleotides agree with TRBD1. TRBV23-1 is an ORF, with its function uncertain. The CDR3 length is 19 residues. The CDR3 loop reads CASSLRVPGQGVSNQPQYF. The sequenced part of the CDR3 DNA is TGCGCCAGCAGTCTCCGCGTCCCGGGACAGGGGGTAAGCAATCAGCCG.

Note on this clone: Coverage ceases 3 residues before the CDR3 finishes, and the germline J gene fills in the end. The chain joins TRBV19 to TRBJ1-2, with 9 nucleotides matching TRBD1. The ends lost 4 bases at V and 4 bases at J; junction bases unmatched: 7. CDR3 length: 15 residues. Germline V lookup: CDR1 LNHDA, CDR2 SQIVND (reference sequence). The CDR3 region is CASSRGTGPSYGYTF. The sequenced CDR3 bases are TGTGCCAGTAGTAGGGGGACAGGGCCTAGCTATGGC.

Points on this clone: The CDR3 is cut off 3 residues early in the read; its end comes from the germline J gene. The chain employs TRBV18 and TRBJ1-5; 7 bases align to TRBD1. Per the germline V gene, CDR1 is KGHSH and CDR2 is LQKENI. The V and J ends lost 2 bases and 6 bases, in that order; junction bases with no gene match: 4. CDR3 length: 14 residues. Incomplete CDR3 DNA: TGTGCCAGCTCACCAGACAGGGTAGGTCAGCCC. Translation gives CASSPDRVGQP. The entire CDR3 protein is CASSPDRVGQPQHF.

On this clone itself: With the read ending 3 residues before the CDR3 end, the germline J gene is used to fill in that end. This chain connects TRBV7-7 to TRBJ2-5; D perhaps matches TRBD1 (6 bases). The ends were cut back, 0 bases at V and 4 bases at J, with 9 bases in the middle. The CDR3 has 14 amino acids. Germline CDR1 reads SSHAT; CDR2 reads FNYEAQ (reference sequence). The sequenced part of the CDR3 DNA is TGTGCCAGCAGCTTAGCCGCAGGGGCAGAGACC. It codes for CASSLAAGAET. The entire CDR3 is CASSLAAGAETQYF. The variable domain in full, completed from reference TRBV7-7 and TRBJ2-5, reads GAGVSQSPRYKVTKRGQDVTLRCDPISSHATLYWYQQALGQGPEFLTYFNYEAQPDKSGLPSDRFSAERPEGSISTLTIQRTEQRDSAMYRCASSLAAGAETQYFGPGTRLLVL.

In regard to this clone: The missing CDR3 end, 3 residues past where the read stops, is filled in from the germline J gene. The chain couples TRBV20-1 to TRBJ1-5, with 10 nucleotides matching TRBD1. Germline V lookup: CDR1 DFQATT, CDR2 SNEGSKA (reference sequence). The CDR3 is 15 amino acids. V lost 8 bases, J lost 2 bases, and 9 bases stayed unmatched. The CDR3 is CSYRQGAQGNQPQHF. CDR3 DNA, as far as it was read: TGCAGTTATAGACAGGGGGCTCAGGGCAATCAGCCC.

With respect to this clone: The CDR3 end falls 3 residues outside the read, so it is completed with the germline J gene. The rearrangement uses TRBV4-2 and TRBJ1-2; a weak D match, TRBD1 (6 bases). The CDR3 runs 16 residues. V was clipped by 1 base and J by 5 bases, with 17 bases between them. Germline V CDR1 and CDR2: LGHNA, YNFKEQ. Partial CDR3 DNA: TGTGCCAGCAGCCAAGGCGGGGGGGGCAGGGAGTATGGC. Translation: CASSQGGGGREYG. The entire CDR3 reads CASSQGGGGREYGYTF.

Notes on this clone: The read halts 3 residues ahead of the CDR3 end, with the missing end drawn from the germline J gene. This sequence joins TRBV9 and TRBJ2-3, with a possible D match to TRBD2 (5 bases). V was pared by 3 bases and J by 3 bases, with 20 bases between. The CDR3 is made up of 17 amino acids. Germline V lookup: CDR1 SGDLS, CDR2 YYNGEE. The CDR3 here is CASSEAGSSMRTDTQYF. The part of the CDR3 DNA that was read is TGTGCCAGCAGCGAGGCGGGTTCTAGCATGAGAACAGATACG.

As regards this clone: Read data end 3 residues before the CDR3 end; the end is taken from the germline J gene. The rearrangement links TRBV12-5 to TRBJ1-2; D is possibly TRBD1 (6 bases). Germline V CDR1 and CDR2: LGHNT, FRNRAP. CDR3 length: 14 amino acids. CDR3 sequence: CASGLVGRGEGYTF. CDR3 DNA, as far as it was read: TGTGCTAGTGGTTTGGTTGGCAGGGGAGAAGGC.

As concerns this clone: The CDR3 extends 3 residues past the end of the read, so its final part is completed from the germline J gene. This chain joins TRBV18 and TRBJ2-7, with 8 bases fitting TRBD1. J was trimmed by 2 bases and V by 5 bases; bases with no gene match: 5. There are 14 residues in the CDR3. The germline V gene has CDR1 KGHSH and CDR2 LQKENI. The CDR3 reads CASSTGGIPYEQYF. The DNA read from the CDR3 is TGTGCCAGCTCAACAGGGGGAATCCCCTACGAG.

Points on this clone: The read terminates 3 residues before the CDR3 end, so the remaining end is supplied by the germline J gene. V is TRBV2 and J is TRBJ1-2; 7 nucleotides align to TRBD1. The germline CDR1 and CDR2 sequences are SNHLY and FYNNEI. Trimming took 6 bases from V and 1 from J; bases not matched to a gene: 5. The CDR3 sequence is 14 residues long. The chain's CDR3 is CASRGQLFNYGYTF. Partial CDR3 DNA: TGTGCCAGCAGGGGACAGCTGTTTAACTATGGC.

Points on this clone: The read comes to an end 3 residues before the CDR3 does, leaving the germline J gene to fill in the end. This chain links TRBV11-2 with TRBJ2-1; a possible D gene is TRBD2 (5 bases). The CDR3 totals 15 residues. CDR1 is SGHAT, CDR2 FQNNGV, per germline. V was pared by 4 bases and J by 4 bases, with 14 bases between. The DNA read from the CDR3 is TGTGCCAGCAGCTCCCCTAGCACGGGGTACAATGAG. Protein product: CASSSPSTGYNE. Given in full, the CDR3 is CASSSPSTGYNEQFF.

In the case of this clone: Coverage ceases 3 residues before the CDR3 finishes, and the germline J gene fills in the end. The chain couples TRBV7-3 to TRBJ2-2; 9 bases align to TRBD1. CDR3 length: 13 residues. CDR1 and CDR2 (germline): SGHTA, FQGTGA. CDR3 bases read: TGTGCCAGCAGTTTGGGACAGGGACAACCG. This encodes CASSLGQGQP. The entire CDR3 reads CASSLGQGQPLFF.

In the case of this clone: The CDR3 end is not reached by the read, which stops 3 residues before it; the germline J gene fills it in. This chain links TRBV18 with TRBJ1-4; 10 bases map to TRBD1. The length of the CDR3 is 16 residues. J lost 0 bases, V lost 6 bases, and 4 bases had no gene match. Looked up from germline, CDR1 is KGHSH and CDR2 is LQKENI. Partial CDR3 DNA: TGTGCCAGCTCCGACAGGGGGCAAGCAACTAATGAAAAA. Its protein product is CASSDRGQATNEK. The whole CDR3 protein is CASSDRGQATNEKLFF.

On this clone: The read is 3 residues too short to cover the CDR3 end, so that end is filled in from the germline J gene. The rearrangement joins TRBV7-6 to TRBJ1-6; weak D call: TRBD1 (5 bases). The germline V and J ends were trimmed by 1 base and 5 bases, with 15 bases remaining between them. The CDR3 runs to 17 residues. From germline, CDR1 is SGHVS and CDR2 FNYEAQ. The DNA read from the CDR3 is TGTGCCAGCAGCTTAGGAAGGGGATTCACGGATAATTCACCC. This translates into CASSLGRGFTDNSP. Given in full, the CDR3 is CASSLGRGFTDNSPLHF.

Comment on this clone: The read stops 3 residues short of the end of the CDR3; the missing end is completed from the germline J gene. The chain employs TRBV19 and TRBJ1-2, with D maybe TRBD1 (5 bases). Germline CDR1 LNHDA, CDR2 SQIVND (reference sequence). The CDR3 covers 15 residues. The CDR3 sequence: CASSIATGLGLGYTF. CDR3 bases read: TGTGCCAGTAGTATAGCGACCGGACTGGGACTCGGC.

A note on this clone: The CDR3 end falls 3 residues outside the read, so it is completed with the germline J gene. The chain employs TRBV20-1 and TRBJ2-1; the match to TRBD2 covers 10 bases. Per germline, CDR1 DFQATT and CDR2 SNEGSKA (reference sequence). After removal of 4 bases from V and 8 bases from J, the junction contained 14 bases not matched to a gene. The length of the CDR3 is 16 residues. The CDR3 bases that were read are TGCAGTGCTACCTCACACCAAAAAAGCGGGGGGGATGAG. This gives the protein CSATSHQKSGGDE. The full CDR3 protein reads CSATSHQKSGGDEQFF.

Remarks on this clone: The read comes to an end 3 residues before the CDR3 does, leaving the germline J gene to fill in the end. The V call is TRBV29-1, the J call TRBJ2-1; D is unresolved. Per the germline V gene, CDR1 is SQVTM and CDR2 is ANQGSEA. The V and J ends lost 4 bases and 8 bases respectively, with 9 bases between them. This CDR3 has 11 amino acids. CDR3 residues: CSVGIRDEQFF. Incomplete CDR3 DNA: TGCAGCGTTGGGATTAGGGATGAG.

In regard to this clone: The read ends 3 residues shy of where the CDR3 ends; the end is completed using the germline J gene. V is TRBV7-2 and J is TRBJ2-3; 7 positions agree with TRBD1. This CDR3 is built from 13 residues. Germline CDR1 and CDR2: SGHTA and FQGNSA. The CDR3 sequence: CASSFGQVETQYF. The sequenced part of the CDR3 DNA is TGTGCCAGCAGCTTTGGACAGGTAGAGACG.

Concerning this clone itself: The CDR3 end lies 3 residues beyond the end of the read and is filled in from the germline J gene. The chain employs TRBV18 and TRBJ2-2; 7 nucleotides agree with TRBD2. In germline, CDR1 is KGHSH, CDR2 LQKENI. This CDR3 contains 14 residues. CDR3 bases read: TGTGCCAGCTCACCAGTAGGGACTAATGAAAAG. Translated, it gives CASSPVGTNEK. The entire CDR3 is CASSPVGTNEKLFF.

Notes on this clone: The read gets to within 3 residues of the CDR3 end, and the germline J gene fills in the rest. This chain joins TRBV7-3 and TRBJ2-3, with D unclear. Germline V gene data show CDR1 as SGHTA and CDR2 as FQGTGA. CDR3 length: 14 residues. The V and J ends lost 1 base and 6 bases respectively, with 11 bases between them. CDR3 DNA (partial): TGTGCCAGCAGCTTAATGGTACCTCGGGATACG. Protein sequence: CASSLMVPRDT. The whole CDR3 reads CASSLMVPRDTQYF.

With respect to this clone: The read falls 3 residues short of the CDR3 end, and the missing part is taken from the germline J gene. The chain joins TRBV12-3 or TRBV12-4 to TRBJ1-1; the match to TRBD1 covers 7 bases. Germline trimming cut 8 bases from V and 1 base from J; bases unmatched to any gene: 7. CDR3 length: 14 amino acids. CDR3 loop: CASGTAERNTEAFF. The DNA read from the CDR3 is TGTGCCAGCGGGACAGCAGAACGGAACACTGAA.

About this clone itself: The DNA ends 3 residues before the CDR3 does, and the rest of the CDR3 is filled in from the germline J gene. The chain couples TRBV5-6 to TRBJ1-1, with 9 positions matching TRBD1. V dropped 4 bases and J dropped 3; count of bases not matched to a gene: 7. CDR3 length: 15 amino acids. Per germline, CDR1 SGHDT and CDR2 YYEEEE. CDR3 amino acids: CASSAPGQGHTEAFF. The sequenced CDR3 bases are TGTGCCAGCAGCGCCCCGGGACAGGGCCACACTGAA. The entire variable domain, with the rest obtained from reference TRBV5-6 and TRBJ1-1, is as follows: DAGVTQSPTHLIKTRGQQVTLRCSPKSGHDTVSWYQQALGQGPQFIFQYYEEEERQRGNFPDRFSGHQFPNYSSELNVNALLLGDSALYLCASSAPGQGHTEAFFGQGTRLTVV.

Turning to this clone: The read halts 3 residues ahead of the CDR3 end, with the missing end drawn from the germline J gene. The chain joins TRBV7-3 to TRBJ2-6, with no clear D. Per the germline V gene, CDR1 is SGHTA and CDR2 is FQGTGA. The length of the CDR3 is 15 residues. V shed 1 base and J shed 2 bases, with 6 bases lying between them. CDR3 residues: CASSLNLPGANVLTF. Partial CDR3 DNA: TGTGCCAGCAGCTTAAACTTGCCTGGGGCCAACGTC.

About this clone: Read coverage stops 3 residues before the CDR3 terminus; the germline J gene supplies the remainder. The rearrangement links TRBV2 to TRBJ1-2; TRBD1 might be the D (6 bases). The CDR3 totals 13 residues. V was clipped by 6 bases and J by 6 bases, with 14 bases between them. Germline V lookup: CDR1 SNHLY, CDR2 FYNNEI. The sequenced part of the CDR3 DNA is TGTGCCAGCAGGGAACAACAGGGAGATGGC. This encodes CASREQQGDG. The full CDR3 sequence reads CASREQQGDGYTF.

Turning to this clone: The CDR3 is cut off 3 residues early in the read; its end comes from the germline J gene. The gene calls are TRBV2 and TRBJ2-3, with TRBD1 as a possible D gene (6 bases). The CDR3 has 13 residues. Germline loops: CDR1 SNHLY, CDR2 FYNNEI. CDR3 in amino acids: CASSDEGDQPQYF. Incomplete CDR3 DNA: TGTGCCAGCAGTGACGAGGGGGATCAGCCG.

A word on this clone: Coverage ceases 3 residues before the CDR3 finishes, and the germline J gene fills in the end. The rearrangement uses TRBV5-1 and TRBJ1-1; D is perhaps TRBD1 (5 bases). This CDR3 comprises 14 residues. In germline, CDR1 is SGHRS, CDR2 YFSETQ. The CDR3 spells CASSLLWQGEKAFF. The part of the CDR3 DNA that was read is TGCGCCAGCAGCTTGCTTTGGCAGGGCGAGAAA.